A selection of T cell receptor beta chains follows, all from one sample in a study of OX40 agonist ivuxolimab in advanced cancers. TCRdb's copy holds only in-frame clones and misses some; the assay was immunoSEQ multiplex PCR. The table lists about 71,000 clones, about 81% of them singletons, with more than 4% in the top ten. The material sequenced was CD4+ or CD8+ T cells sorted from blood, taken in a trial of the OX40 agonist ivuxolimab. Every receptor here comes from an adult with an advanced solid tumor such as melanoma, head and neck, liver or kidney cancer. Both conserved end residues are part of each CDR3. Fields, in order: clone size, D gene, V gene, J gene, CDR3 DNA, CDR3 protein. D genes are given only for firm matches. Size is omitted from some rows. Given values are once, few, many or a class for expanded clones.

clone size: NA; D gene: TRBD2; V gene: TRBV2; J gene: TRBJ2-3; CDR3 DNA: TGTGCCACAAGCGGGAGGGCCGGAATGGATACGCAGTATTTT; CDR3 protein: CATSGRAGMDTQYF
clone size: NA; D gene: NA; V gene: TRBV2; J gene: TRBJ1-5; CDR3 DNA: TGTGCCAGCACTGGGCTGGTCAGCAATCAGCCCCAGCATTTT; CDR3 protein: CASTGLVSNQPQHF
clone size: NA; D gene: TRBD2; V gene: TRBV7-3; J gene: TRBJ2-5; CDR3 DNA: TGTGCCAGCAGCCCTCGGGGGGAAAGGGGAGAGACCCAGTACTTC; CDR3 protein: CASSPRGERGETQYF
clone size: few; D gene: NA; V gene: TRBV13; J gene: TRBJ1-6; CDR3 DNA: TGTGCCAGCAGCTCCCGGGGCGACGAATCACCCCTCCACTTT; CDR3 protein: CASSSRGDESPLHF
clone size: NA; D gene: NA; V gene: TRBV5-6; J gene: TRBJ2-7; CDR3 DNA: TGTGCCAGCAGCTATTTTGACAGAGGAGCATTTTACGAGCAGTACTTC; CDR3 protein: CASSYFDRGAFYEQYF
clone size: NA; D gene: NA; V gene: TRBV6-1; J gene: TRBJ1-1; CDR3 DNA: TGTGCCAGCAGTGAAAGAGGAGGGGGCACTGAAGCTTTCTTT; CDR3 protein: CASSERGGGTEAFF
clone size: NA; D gene: NA; V gene: TRBV5-1; J gene: TRBJ1-4; CDR3 DNA: TGCGCCAGCAGCTTGCTCCCACAATTGGGTGAAAAACTGTTTTTT; CDR3 protein: CASSLLPQLGEKLFF
clone size: NA; D gene: NA; V gene: TRBV6-1; J gene: TRBJ2-7; CDR3 DNA: TGTGCCAGCAGTGTTGGGGGGTCTAATTCCTACGAGCAGTACTTC; CDR3 protein: CASSVGGSNSYEQYF
clone size: NA; D gene: NA; V gene: TRBV2; J gene: TRBJ1-5; CDR3 DNA: TGTGCCAGCAGCCAGAACAGGGCCTCCGATCAGCCCCAGCATTTT; CDR3 protein: CASSQNRASDQPQHF
clone size: NA; D gene: NA; V gene: TRBV7-9; J gene: TRBJ1-1; CDR3 DNA: TGTGCCAGCAGCCCCATGGGGGGGCACACTGAAGCTTTCTTT; CDR3 protein: CASSPMGGHTEAFF
clone size: NA; D gene: TRBD2; V gene: TRBV25-1; J gene: TRBJ2-1; CDR3 DNA: TGTGCCAGCAGCCATGATCGAACTAGCGGGTACAATGAGCAGTTCTTC; CDR3 protein: CASSHDRTSGYNEQFF
clone size: NA; D gene: TRBD1; V gene: TRBV28; J gene: TRBJ1-5; CDR3 DNA: TGTGCCAGCAGTTTACTGGGACAGGGCAGTAATCAGCCCCAGCATTTT; CDR3 protein: CASSLLGQGSNQPQHF